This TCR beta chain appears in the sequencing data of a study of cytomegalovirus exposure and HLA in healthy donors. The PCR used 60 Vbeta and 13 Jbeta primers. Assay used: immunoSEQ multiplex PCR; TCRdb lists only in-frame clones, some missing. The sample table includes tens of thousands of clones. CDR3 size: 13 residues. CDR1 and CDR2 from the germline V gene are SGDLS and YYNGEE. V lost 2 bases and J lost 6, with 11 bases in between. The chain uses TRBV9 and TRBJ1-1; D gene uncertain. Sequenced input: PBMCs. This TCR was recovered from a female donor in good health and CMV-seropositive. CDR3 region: CASSVGRSAEAFF. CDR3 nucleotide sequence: TGTGCCAGCAGCGTCGGCAGAAGCGCTGAAGCTTTCTTT. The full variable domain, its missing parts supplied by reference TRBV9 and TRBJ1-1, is DSGVTQTPKHLITATGQRVTLRCSPRSGDLSVYWYQQSLDQGLQFLIQYYNGEERAKGNILERFSAQQFPDLHSELNLSSLELGDSALYFCASSVGRSAEAFFGQGTRLTVV.